This entry describes one T cell receptor (beta chain). Its specificity is unknown. With 1 base removed from V and 3 bases from J, the gap between germline ends came to 14 bases. This CDR3 is 16 amino acids long. Per germline, CDR1 SGHTA and CDR2 FQGNSA. This record comes from a study of CD8+CD57+ T cells in acquired aplastic anemia. Study context: The study obtained an average of roughly 3 ug of DNA from sorted CD4+ and CD8+ cells.

Study-wide results and caveats: Levels of CD8+ Simpson's diversity were not significantly distinct in patients versus controls.

For CDR3 and TCR beta VDJ profiling, genomic DNA was the template used. MiXCR was run by TCRdb on the reads, yielding one entry per CDR3 protein. The table has about 190,000 distinct CDR3 sequences, about 64% seen once. Specimen: sorted CD4+, CD8+, or CD8+CD57+ T cells (not recorded which) from PBMCs. The chain joins TRBV7-2 to TRBJ2-3; D is unresolved. This receptor was taken from a human donor with severe aplastic anemia or a healthy control (not recorded which). The CDR3 sequence: CASSLDPIGVTDTQYF. The DNA for the CDR3 is TGTGCCAGCAGCTTAGACCCTATTGGGGTTACAGATACGCAGTATTTT.